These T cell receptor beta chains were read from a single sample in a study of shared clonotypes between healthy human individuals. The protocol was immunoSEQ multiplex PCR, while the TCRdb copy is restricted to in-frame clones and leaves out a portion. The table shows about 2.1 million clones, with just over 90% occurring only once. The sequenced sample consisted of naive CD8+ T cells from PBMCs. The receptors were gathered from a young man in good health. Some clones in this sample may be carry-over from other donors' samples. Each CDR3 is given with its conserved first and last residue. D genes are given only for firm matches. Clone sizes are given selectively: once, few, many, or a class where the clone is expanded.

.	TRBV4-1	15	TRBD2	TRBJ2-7	TGCGCCAGCAGCCAAGGAGCGGGAGGAGGAGATCGGCAGTACTTC	CASSQGAGGGDRQYF
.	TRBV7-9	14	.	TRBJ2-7	TGTGCCAGCAGTCCGGAGGGGGTCCCCTACGAGCAGTACTTC	CASSPEGVPYEQYF
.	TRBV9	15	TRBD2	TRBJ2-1	TGTGCCAGCAACGCCGTACCGGGAGGGCCGGATGAGCAGTTCTTC	CASNAVPGGPDEQFF
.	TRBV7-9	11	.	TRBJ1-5	TGTGCCAGCAGCTTGGGTGAGCTTAAGCATTTT	CASSLGELKHF
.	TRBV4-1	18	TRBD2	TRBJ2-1	TGCGCCAGCAGCCCAAGATTAACTAGCGGTAGCTCCTACAATGAGCAGTTCTTC	CASSPRLTSGSSYNEQFF
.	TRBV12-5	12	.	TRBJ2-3	TGTGCTAGTGGTTTGGCCGCAGATACGCAGTATTTT	CASGLAADTQYF
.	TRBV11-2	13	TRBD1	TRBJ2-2	TGTGCCAGCGGGACAGGGCGTACCGGGGAGCTGTTTTTT	CASGTGRTGELFF
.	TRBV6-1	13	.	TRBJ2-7	TGTGCCAGCAGGAGGGCCGGGAACCACGAGCAGTACTTC	CASRRAGNHEQYF
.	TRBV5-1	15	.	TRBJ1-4	TGCGCCAGCAGCGGGGGGACTCCCGGCGGGGAAAAACTGTTTTTT	CASSGGTPGGEKLFF
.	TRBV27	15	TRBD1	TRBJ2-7	TGTGCCAGCACCAGTAAGGGGACAGGACTCTACGAGCAGTACTTC	CASTSKGTGLYEQYF
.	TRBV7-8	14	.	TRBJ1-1	TGTGCCAGCAGCTTCCGAGTGGGAAACACTGAAGCTTTCTTT	CASSFRVGNTEAFF
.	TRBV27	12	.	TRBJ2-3	TGTGCCAGCAGTATAAACACAGATACGCAGTATTTT	CASSINTDTQYF
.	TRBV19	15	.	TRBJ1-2	TGTGCCAGCTCTCTGGGCCTATCGGGCCGCTATGGCTACACCTTC	CASSLGLSGRYGYTF
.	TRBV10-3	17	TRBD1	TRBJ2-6	TGTGCCACGGCGGGGGACAGGGGGATTCCTGGGGCCAACGTCCTGACTTTC	CATAGDRGIPGANVLTF
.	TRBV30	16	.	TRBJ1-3	TGTGCCTGGAGTGTACCCAGCAGACCTGAAGGAAACACCATATATTTT	CAWSVPSRPEGNTIYF
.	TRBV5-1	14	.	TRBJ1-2	TGCGCCAGCACATCTGTCTTCCGGACAGATGGCTACACCTTC	CASTSVFRTDGYTF
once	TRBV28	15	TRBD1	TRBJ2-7	TGTGCCAGCAGATTCCGGGACAGGGGGCAATACGAGCAGTACTTC	CASRFRDRGQYEQYF
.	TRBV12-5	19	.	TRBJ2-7	TGTGCTACGATACAAAGACTCGACGACTTCGATGGAGGGGGATACGAGCAGTACTTC	CATIQRLDDFDGGGYEQYF
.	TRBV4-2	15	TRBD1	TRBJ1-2	TGTGCCAGCAGCCTACAACAGACAGGGCCTGATGGCTACACCTTC	CASSLQQTGPDGYTF
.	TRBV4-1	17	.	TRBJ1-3	TGCGCCAGCAGCGCTCCCGACGGGGGACCCTCTGGAAACACCATATATTTT	CASSAPDGGPSGNTIYF
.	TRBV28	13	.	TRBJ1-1	TGTGCCAGCAGTCTGGGCAGGAACACTGAAGCTTTCTTT	CASSLGRNTEAFF
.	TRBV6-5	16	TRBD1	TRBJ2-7	TGTGCCAGCAGTTACTCCTCCGGGACAGAGGACTACGAGCAGTACTTC	CASSYSSGTEDYEQYF
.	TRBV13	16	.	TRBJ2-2	TGTGCCAGCAGCCGCAATCCGGGAACCCTAGACGGGGAGCTGTTTTTT	CASSRNPGTLDGELFF
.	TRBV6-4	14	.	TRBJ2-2	TGTGCCAGCAGTGACTATCTGGACACCGGGGAGCTGTTTTTT	CASSDYLDTGELFF
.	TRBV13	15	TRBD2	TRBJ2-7	TGTGCCAGCAGCCCCACCGGGACTAGCGGGTACGAGCAGTACTTC	CASSPTGTSGYEQYF
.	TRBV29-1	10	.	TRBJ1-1	TGCAGCGCCTCGGACACTGAAGCTTTCTTT	CSASDTEAFF
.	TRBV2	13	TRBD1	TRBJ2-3	TGTGCCAGCACGGGACAGGGGACAGATACGCAGTATTTT	CASTGQGTDTQYF
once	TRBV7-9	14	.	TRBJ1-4	TGTGCCAGCAGCGGAGGGGTCTATAATGAAAAACTGTTTTTT	CASSGGVYNEKLFF
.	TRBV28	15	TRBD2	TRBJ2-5	TGTGCCAGCAGTTTGAATAGCGGGAGACAAGAGACCCAGTACTTC	CASSLNSGRQETQYF
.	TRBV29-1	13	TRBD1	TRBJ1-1	TGCAGCGCCACCAGACAGGGCAGCACTGAAGCTTTCTTT	CSATRQGSTEAFF
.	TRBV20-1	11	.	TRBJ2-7	TGCAGTGCTAGAGACTCCTACGAGCAGTACTTC	CSARDSYEQYF
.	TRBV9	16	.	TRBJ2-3	TGTGCCAGCAGCGTGAAGGAGGGCCGGACGAAAGATACGCAGTATTTT	CASSVKEGRTKDTQYF
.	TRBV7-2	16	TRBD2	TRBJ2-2	TGTGCCAGCAGCTCCGGACTAGCGGGGAACACCGGGGAGCTGTTTTTT	CASSSGLAGNTGELFF
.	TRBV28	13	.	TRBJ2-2	TGTGCCAGCAGCCCTCTTTTTGGCGGGGAGCTGTTTTTT	CASSPLFGGELFF
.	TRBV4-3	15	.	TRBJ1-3	TGCGCCAGCAGCTCCGGTACACGGTCAGGAAACACCATATATTTT	CASSSGTRSGNTIYF
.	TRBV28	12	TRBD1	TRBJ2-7	TGTGCCAGCAGGGACAGGGGGTACGAGCAGTACTTC	CASRDRGYEQYF
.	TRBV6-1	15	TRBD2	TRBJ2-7	TGTGCCAGCAGTGATAGCGGGAGGTTCTCCTACGAGCAGTACTTC	CASSDSGRFSYEQYF
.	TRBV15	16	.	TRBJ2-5	TGTGCCACCAGCAGAGTCGGGGGATGGGACCAAGAGACCCAGTACTTC	CATSRVGGWDQETQYF
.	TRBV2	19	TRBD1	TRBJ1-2	TGTGCCAGCCAATATAGCCGGTCGGGGACAGCTTTCTTTAACTATGGCTACACCTTC	CASQYSRSGTAFFNYGYTF
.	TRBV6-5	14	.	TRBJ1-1	TGTGCCAGCAGTCCCTACCGGGTGGGGACTGAAGCTTTCTTT	CASSPYRVGTEAFF
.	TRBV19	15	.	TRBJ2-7	TGTGCCAGTCATGAAACCGGGACGGACTCCTACGAGCAGTACTTC	CASHETGTDSYEQYF
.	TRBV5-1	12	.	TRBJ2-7	TGCGCCAGCAGCTTGGAACTCTACGAGCAGTACTTC	CASSLELYEQYF
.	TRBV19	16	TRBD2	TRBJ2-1	TGTGCCAGTAGTACCACTAGCGGGAGTTCCTACAATGAGCAGTTCTTC	CASSTTSGSSYNEQFF
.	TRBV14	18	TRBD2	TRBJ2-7	TGTGCTCGCGGCGGACTAGCGGGAGGAACCCACCACTGGTACGAGCAGTACTTC	CARGGLAGGTHHWYEQYF